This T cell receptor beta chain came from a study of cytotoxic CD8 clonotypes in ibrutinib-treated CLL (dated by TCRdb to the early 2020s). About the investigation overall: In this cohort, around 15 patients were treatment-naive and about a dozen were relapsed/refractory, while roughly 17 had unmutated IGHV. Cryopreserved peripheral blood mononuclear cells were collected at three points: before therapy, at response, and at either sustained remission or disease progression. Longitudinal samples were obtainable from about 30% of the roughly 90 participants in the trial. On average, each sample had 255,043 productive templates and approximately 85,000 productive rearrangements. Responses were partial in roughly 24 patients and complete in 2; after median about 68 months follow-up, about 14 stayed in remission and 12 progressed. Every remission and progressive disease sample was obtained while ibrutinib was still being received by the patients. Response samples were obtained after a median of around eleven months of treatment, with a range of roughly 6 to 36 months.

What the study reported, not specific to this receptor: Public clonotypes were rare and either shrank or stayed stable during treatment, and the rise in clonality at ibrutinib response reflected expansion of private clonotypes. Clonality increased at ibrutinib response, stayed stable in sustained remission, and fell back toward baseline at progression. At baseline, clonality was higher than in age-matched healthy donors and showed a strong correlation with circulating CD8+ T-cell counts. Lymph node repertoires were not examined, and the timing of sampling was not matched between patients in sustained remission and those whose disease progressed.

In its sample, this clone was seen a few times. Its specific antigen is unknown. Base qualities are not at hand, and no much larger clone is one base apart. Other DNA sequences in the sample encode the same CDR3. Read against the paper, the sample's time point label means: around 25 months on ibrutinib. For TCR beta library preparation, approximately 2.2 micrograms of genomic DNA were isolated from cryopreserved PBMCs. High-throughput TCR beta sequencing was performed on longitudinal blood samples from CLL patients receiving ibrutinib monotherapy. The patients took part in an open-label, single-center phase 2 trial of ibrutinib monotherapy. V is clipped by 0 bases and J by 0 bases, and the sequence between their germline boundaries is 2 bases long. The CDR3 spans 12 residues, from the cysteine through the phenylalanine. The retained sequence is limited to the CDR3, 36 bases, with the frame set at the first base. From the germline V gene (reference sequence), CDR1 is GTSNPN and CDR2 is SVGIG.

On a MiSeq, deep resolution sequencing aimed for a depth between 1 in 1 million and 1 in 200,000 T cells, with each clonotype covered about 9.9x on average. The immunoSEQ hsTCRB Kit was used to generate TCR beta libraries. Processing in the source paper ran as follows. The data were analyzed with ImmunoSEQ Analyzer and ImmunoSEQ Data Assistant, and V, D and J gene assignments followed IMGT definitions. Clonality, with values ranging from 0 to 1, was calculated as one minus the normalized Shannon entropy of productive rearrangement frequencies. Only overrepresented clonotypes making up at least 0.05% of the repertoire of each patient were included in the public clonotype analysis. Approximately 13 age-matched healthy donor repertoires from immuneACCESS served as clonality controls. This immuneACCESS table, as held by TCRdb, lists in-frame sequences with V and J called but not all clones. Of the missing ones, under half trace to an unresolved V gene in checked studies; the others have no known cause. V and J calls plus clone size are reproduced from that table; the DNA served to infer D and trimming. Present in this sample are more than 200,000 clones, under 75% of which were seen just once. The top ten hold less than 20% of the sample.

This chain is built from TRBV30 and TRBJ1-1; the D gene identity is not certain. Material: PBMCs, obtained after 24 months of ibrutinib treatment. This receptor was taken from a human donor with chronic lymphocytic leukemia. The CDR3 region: CAWSVLNTEAFF. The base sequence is TGTGCCTGGAGTGTATTGAACACTGAAGCTTTCTTT.